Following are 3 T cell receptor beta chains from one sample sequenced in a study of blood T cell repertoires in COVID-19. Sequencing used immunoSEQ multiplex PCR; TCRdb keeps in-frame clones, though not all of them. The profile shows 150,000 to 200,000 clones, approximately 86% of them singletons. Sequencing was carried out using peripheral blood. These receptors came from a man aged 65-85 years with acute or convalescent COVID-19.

This chain's CDR3 is CASKGVYTEAFF. In DNA, the CDR3 is TGTGCCAGCAAGGGAGTATACACTGAAGCTTTCTTT. The chain couples TRBV28 to TRBJ1-1; D gene unclear. The V gene lost 7 bases and the J gene lost 3 bases, with 9 bases spanning the gap. Germline assignment: CDR1 MDHEN and CDR2 SYDVKM. The CDR3 length is 12 residues.

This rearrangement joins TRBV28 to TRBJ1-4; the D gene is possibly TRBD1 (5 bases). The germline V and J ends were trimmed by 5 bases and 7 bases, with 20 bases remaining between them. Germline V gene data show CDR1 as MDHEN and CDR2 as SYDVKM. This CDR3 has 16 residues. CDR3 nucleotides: TGTGCCAGCAGTCTCCCCGGGCAGGCAGGGCGTGAAAAACTGTTTTTT. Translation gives CASSLPGQAGREKLFF.

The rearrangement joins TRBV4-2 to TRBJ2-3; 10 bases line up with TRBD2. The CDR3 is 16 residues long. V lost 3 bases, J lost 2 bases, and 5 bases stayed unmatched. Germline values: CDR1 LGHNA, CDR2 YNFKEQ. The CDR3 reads CASSQKTSGFTDTQYF. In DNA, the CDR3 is TGTGCCAGCAGCCAGAAGACTAGCGGGTTCACAGATACGCAGTATTTT.